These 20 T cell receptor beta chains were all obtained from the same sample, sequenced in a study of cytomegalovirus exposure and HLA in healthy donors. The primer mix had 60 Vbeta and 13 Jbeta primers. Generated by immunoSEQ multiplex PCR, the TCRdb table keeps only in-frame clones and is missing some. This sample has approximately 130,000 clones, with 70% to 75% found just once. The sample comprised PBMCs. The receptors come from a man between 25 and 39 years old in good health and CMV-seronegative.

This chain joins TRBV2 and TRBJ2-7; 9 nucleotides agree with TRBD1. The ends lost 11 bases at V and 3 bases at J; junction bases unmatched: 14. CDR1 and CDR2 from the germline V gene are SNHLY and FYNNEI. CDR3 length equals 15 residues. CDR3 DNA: TGTGCCGTATCCGGACAGGGGCGGTACGACTACGAGCAGTACTTC. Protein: CAVSGQGRYDYEQYF.

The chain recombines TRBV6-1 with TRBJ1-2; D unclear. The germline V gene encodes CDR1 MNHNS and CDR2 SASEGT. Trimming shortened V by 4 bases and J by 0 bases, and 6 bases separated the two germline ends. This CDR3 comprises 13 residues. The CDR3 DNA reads TGTGCCAGCAGTGGTGGAGCTAACTATGGCTACACCTTC. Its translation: CASSGGANYGYTF.

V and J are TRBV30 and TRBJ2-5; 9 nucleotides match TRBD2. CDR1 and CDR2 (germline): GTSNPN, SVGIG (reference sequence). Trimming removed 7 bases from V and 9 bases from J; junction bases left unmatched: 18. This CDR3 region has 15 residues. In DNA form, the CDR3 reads TGTGCCTCTCGGGCCGCGGGGGGGCCTTTTGTGTCCCAGTACTTC. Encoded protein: CASRAAGGPFVSQYF.

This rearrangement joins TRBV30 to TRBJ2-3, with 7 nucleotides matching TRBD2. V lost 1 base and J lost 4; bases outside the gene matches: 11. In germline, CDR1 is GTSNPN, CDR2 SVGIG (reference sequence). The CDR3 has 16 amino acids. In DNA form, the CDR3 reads TGTGCCTGGAGTGATGGGACGGGAGGAGTTTCAGATACGCAGTATTTT. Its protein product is CAWSDGTGGVSDTQYF.

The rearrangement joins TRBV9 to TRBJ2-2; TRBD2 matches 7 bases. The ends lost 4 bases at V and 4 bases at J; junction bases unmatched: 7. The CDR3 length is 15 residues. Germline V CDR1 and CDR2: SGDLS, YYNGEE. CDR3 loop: CASSPRLAPTGELFF. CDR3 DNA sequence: TGTGCCAGCAGCCCTCGACTAGCTCCCACCGGGGAGCTGTTTTTT. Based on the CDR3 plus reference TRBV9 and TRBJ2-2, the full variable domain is DSGVTQTPKHLITATGQRVTLRCSPRSGDLSVYWYQQSLDQGLQFLIQYYNGEERAKGNILERFSAQQFPDLHSELNLSSLELGDSALYFCASSPRLAPTGELFFGEGSRLTVL.

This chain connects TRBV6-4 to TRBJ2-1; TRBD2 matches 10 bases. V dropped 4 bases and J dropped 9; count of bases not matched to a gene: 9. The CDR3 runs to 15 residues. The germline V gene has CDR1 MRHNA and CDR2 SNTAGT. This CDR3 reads CASSATGTSEREQFF. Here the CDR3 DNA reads TGTGCCAGCAGTGCAACCGGGACTAGCGAGCGTGAGCAGTTCTTC.

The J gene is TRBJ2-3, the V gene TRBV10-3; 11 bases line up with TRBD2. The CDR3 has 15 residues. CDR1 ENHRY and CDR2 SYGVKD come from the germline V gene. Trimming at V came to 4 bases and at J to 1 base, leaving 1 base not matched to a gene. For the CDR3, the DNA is TGTGCCATCAGTGCGGGACTAGCGGGCACAGATACGCAGTATTTT. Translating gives CAISAGLAGTDTQYF.

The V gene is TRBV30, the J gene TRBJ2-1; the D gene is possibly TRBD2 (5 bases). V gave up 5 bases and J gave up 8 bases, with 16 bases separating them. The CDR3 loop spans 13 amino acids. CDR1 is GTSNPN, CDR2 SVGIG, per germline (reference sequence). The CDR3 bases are TGTGCCTGGGGGCCGGCCGGGGTATATGAGCAGTTCTTC. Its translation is CAWGPAGVYEQFF.

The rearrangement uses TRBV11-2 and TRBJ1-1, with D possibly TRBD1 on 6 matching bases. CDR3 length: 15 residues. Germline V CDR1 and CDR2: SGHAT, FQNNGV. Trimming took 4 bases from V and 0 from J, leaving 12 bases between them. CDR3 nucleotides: TGTGCCAGCAGCTGGACAGACTACATGAACACTGAAGCTTTCTTT. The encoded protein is CASSWTDYMNTEAFF.

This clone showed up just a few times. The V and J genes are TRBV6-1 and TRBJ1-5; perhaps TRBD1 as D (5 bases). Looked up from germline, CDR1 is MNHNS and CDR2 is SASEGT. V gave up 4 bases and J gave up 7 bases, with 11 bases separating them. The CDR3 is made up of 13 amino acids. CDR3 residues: CASSGVGGQPQHF. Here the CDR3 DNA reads TGTGCCAGCAGTGGGGTGGGGGGACAGCCCCAGCATTTT.

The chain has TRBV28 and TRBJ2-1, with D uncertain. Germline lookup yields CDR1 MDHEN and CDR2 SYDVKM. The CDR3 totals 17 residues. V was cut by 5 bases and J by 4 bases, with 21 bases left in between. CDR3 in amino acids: CASSTYYSGDPYNEQFF. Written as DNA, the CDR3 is TGTGCCAGCAGTACCTATTATTCAGGCGACCCATACAATGAGCAGTTCTTC.

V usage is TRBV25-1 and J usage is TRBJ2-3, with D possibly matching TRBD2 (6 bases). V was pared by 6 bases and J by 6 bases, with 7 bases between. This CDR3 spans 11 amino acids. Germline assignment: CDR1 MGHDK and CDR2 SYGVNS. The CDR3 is CASSGGDTQYF. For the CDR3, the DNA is TGTGCCAGCAGCGGAGGGGATACGCAGTATTTT. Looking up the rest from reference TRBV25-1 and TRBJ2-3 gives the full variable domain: EADIYQTPRYLVIGTGKKITLECSQTMGHDKMYWYQQDPGMELHLIHYSYGVNSTEKGDLSSESTVSRIRTEHFPLTLESARPSHTSQYLCASSGGDTQYFGPGTRLTVL.

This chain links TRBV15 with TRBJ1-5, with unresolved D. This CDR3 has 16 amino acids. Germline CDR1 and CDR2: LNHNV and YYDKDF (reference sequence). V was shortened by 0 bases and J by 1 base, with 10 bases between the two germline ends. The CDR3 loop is CATSRDSYQSNQPQHF. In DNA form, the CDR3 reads TGTGCCACCAGCAGAGATTCTTACCAGAGCAATCAGCCCCAGCATTTT.

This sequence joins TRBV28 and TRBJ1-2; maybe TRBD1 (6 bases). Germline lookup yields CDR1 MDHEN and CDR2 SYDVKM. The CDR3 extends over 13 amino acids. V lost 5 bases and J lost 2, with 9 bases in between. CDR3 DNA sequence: TGTGCCAGCAGTGTGACAGGAAACTATGGCTACACCTTC. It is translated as CASSVTGNYGYTF.

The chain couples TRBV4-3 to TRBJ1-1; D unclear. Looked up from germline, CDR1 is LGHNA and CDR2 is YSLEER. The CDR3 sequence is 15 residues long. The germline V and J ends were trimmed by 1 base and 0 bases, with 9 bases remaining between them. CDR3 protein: CASSQGVQMNTEAFF. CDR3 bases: TGCGCCAGCAGCCAAGGGGTACAGATGAACACTGAAGCTTTCTTT.

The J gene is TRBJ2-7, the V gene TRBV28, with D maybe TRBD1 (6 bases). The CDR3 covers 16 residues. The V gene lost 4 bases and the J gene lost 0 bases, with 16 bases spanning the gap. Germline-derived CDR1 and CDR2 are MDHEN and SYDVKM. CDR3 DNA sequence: TGTGCCAGCAGTTCCGCCGGGACATTGAGCTCCTACGAGCAGTACTTC. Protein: CASSSAGTLSSYEQYF.

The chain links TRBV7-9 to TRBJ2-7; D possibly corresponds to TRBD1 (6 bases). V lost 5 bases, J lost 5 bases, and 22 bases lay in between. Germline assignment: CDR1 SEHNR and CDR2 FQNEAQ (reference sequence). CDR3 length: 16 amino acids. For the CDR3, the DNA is TGTGCCAGCAGCCCAAGCAGGGGTTTTGGTTATGACGAGCAGTACTTC. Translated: CASSPSRGFGYDEQYF.

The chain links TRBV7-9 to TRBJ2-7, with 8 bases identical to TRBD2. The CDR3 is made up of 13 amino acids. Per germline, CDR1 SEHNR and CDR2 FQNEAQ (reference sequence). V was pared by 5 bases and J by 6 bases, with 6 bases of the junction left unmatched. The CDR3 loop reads CASSQDAGGEQYF. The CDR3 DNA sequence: TGTGCCAGCAGCCAGGACGCGGGGGGCGAGCAGTACTTC.

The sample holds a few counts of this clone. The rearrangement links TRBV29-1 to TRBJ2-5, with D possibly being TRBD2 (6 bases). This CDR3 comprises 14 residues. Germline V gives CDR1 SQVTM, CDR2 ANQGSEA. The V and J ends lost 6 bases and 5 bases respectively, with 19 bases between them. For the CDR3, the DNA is TGCAGCGTCGAGACGGGGCGGGGCTTGGAGACCCAGTACTTC. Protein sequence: CSVETGRGLETQYF.

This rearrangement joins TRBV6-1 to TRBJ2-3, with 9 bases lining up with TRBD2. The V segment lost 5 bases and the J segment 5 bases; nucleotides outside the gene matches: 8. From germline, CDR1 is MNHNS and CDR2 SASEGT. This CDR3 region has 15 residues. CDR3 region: CASSRPGTSLDTQYF. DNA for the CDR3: TGTGCCAGCAGTCGTCCCGGGACTAGCTTAGATACGCAGTATTTT.